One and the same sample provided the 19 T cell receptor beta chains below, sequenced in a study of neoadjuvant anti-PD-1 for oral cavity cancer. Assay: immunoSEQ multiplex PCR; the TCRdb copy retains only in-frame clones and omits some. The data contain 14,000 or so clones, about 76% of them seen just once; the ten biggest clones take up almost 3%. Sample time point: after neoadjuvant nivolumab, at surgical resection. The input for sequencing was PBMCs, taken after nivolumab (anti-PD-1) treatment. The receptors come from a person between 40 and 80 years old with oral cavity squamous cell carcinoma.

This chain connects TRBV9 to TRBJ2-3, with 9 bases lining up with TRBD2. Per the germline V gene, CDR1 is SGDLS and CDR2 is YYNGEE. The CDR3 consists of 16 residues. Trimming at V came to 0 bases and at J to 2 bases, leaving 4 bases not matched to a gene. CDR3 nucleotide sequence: TGTGCCAGCAGCGTAGCTGGGACTAGCCACACAGATACGCAGTATTTT. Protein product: CASSVAGTSHTDTQYF.

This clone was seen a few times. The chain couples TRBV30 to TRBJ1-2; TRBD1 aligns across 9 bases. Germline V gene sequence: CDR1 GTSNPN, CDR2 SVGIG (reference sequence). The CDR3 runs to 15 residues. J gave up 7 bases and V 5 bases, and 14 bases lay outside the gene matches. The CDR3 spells CAWRIGSGTGSGYTF. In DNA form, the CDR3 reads TGTGCCTGGCGAATAGGCTCCGGGACAGGGAGTGGCTACACCTTC.

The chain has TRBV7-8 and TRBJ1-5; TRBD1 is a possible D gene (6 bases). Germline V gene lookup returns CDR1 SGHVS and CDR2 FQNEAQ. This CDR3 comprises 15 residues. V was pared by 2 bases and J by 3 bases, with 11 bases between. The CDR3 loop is CASSLSDRYNQPQHF. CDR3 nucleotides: TGTGCCAGCAGCTTATCCGACAGGTACAATCAGCCCCAGCATTTT.

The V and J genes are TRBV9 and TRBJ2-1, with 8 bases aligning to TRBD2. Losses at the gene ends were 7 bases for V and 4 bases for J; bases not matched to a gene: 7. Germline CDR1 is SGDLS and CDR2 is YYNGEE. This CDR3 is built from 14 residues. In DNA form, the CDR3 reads TGTGCCAGCCAGCGGGGGAGTATTTACAATGAGCAGTTCTTC. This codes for CASQRGSIYNEQFF. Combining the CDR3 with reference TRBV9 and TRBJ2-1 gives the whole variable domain DSGVTQTPKHLITATGQRVTLRCSPRSGDLSVYWYQQSLDQGLQFLIQYYNGEERAKGNILERFSAQQFPDLHSELNLSSLELGDSALYFCASQRGSIYNEQFFGPGTRLTVL.

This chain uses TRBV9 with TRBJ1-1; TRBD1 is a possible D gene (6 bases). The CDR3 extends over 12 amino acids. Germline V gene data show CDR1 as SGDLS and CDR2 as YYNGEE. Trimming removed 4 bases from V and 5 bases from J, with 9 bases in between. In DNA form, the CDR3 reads TGTGCCAGCAGCAGGGACACGACTGAAGCTTTCTTT. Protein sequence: CASSRDTTEAFF.

In nucleotides, the CDR3 is TGTGCCAGCACCCAGGGACTAGCGGGAGTGGCTGAGACCCAGTACTTC. It encodes CASTQGLAGVAETQYF. The gene calls are TRBV2 and TRBJ2-5; TRBD2 matches 14 bases. The CDR3 is made up of 16 amino acids. V was clipped by 7 bases and J by 5 bases; unmatched bases: 9. Germline CDR1 and CDR2: SNHLY and FYNNEI.

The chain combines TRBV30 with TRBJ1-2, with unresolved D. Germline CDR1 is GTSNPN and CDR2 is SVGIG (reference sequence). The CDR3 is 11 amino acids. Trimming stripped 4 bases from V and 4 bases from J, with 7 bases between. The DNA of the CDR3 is TGTGCCTGGATTGGACGCTATGGCTACACCTTC. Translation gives CAWIGRYGYTF. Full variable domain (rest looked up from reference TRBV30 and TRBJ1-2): SQTIHQWPATLVQPVGSPLSLECTVEGTSNPNLYWYRQAAGRGLQLLFYSVGIGQISSEVPQNLSASRPQDRQFILSSKKLLLSDSGFYLCAWIGRYGYTFGSGTRLTVV.

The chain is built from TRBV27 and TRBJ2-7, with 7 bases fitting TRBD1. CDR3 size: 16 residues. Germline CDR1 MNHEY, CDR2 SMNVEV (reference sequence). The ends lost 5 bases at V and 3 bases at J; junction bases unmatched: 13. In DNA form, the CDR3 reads TGTGCCAGCAGTGTTCGAAGACAGGGCGAATACTACGAGCAGTACTTC. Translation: CASSVRRQGEYYEQYF.

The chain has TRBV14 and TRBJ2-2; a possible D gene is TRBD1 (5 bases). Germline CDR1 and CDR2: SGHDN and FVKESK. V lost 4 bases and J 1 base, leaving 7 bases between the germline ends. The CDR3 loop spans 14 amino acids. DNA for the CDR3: TGTGCCAGCAGCCGTACAGGGAACACCGGGGAGCTGTTTTTT. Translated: CASSRTGNTGELFF.

This CDR3 is CASSEVVGGAGGYNEQFF. The CDR3 nucleotides are TGTGCCAGCAGTGAAGTTGTCGGAGGAGCGGGAGGCTACAATGAGCAGTTCTTC. V is TRBV6-1 and J is TRBJ2-1; TRBD2 aligns across 9 bases. In germline, CDR1 is MNHNS, CDR2 SASEGT. Germline trimming cut 1 base from V and 3 bases from J; bases unmatched to any gene: 10. The CDR3 runs to 18 residues.

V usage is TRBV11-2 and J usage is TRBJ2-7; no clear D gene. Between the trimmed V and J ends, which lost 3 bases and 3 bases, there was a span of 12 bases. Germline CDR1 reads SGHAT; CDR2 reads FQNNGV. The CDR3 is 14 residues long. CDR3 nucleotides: TGTGCCAGCAGCTTGCCTACTTTATTCTACGAGCAGTACTTC. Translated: CASSLPTLFYEQYF.

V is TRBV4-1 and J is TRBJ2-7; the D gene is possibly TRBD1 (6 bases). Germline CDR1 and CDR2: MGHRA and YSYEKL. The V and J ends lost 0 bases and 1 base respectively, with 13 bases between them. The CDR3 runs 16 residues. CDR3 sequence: CASSQDLAGVSYEQYF. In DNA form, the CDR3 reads TGCGCCAGCAGCCAAGATCTCGCAGGGGTTTCCTACGAGCAGTACTTC.

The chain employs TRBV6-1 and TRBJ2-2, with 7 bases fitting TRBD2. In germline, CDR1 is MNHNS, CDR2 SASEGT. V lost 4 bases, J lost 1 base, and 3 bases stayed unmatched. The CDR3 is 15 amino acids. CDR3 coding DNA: TGTGCCAGCAGTGGTAAGCGGGAGAACACCGGGGAGCTGTTTTTT. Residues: CASSGKRENTGELFF.

In nucleotides, the CDR3 is TGTGCCAGCAGCAATCCGGACAGGGACAATGAGCAGTTCTTC. It translates to CASSNPDRDNEQFF. The rearrangement uses TRBV11-2 and TRBJ2-1; 8 bases map to TRBD1. The CDR3 has 14 amino acids. Germline V CDR1 and CDR2: SGHAT, FQNNGV. Trimming at V came to 5 bases and at J to 5 bases, leaving 5 bases not matched to a gene. Complete variable domain (other parts from reference TRBV11-2 and TRBJ2-1): EAGVAQSPRYKIIEKRQSVAFWCNPISGHATLYWYQQILGQGPKLLIQFQNNGVVDDSQLPKDRFSAERLKGVDSTLKIQPAKLEDSAVYLCASSNPDRDNEQFFGPGTRLTVL.

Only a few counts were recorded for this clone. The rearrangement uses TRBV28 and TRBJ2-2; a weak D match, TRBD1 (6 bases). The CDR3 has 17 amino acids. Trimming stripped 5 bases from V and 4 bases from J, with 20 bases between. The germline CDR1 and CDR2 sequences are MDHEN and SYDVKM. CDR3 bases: TGTGCCAGCAGTGGAGTTCGGAGCAGGGGAATCACCGGGGAGCTGTTTTTT. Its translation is CASSGVRSRGITGELFF.

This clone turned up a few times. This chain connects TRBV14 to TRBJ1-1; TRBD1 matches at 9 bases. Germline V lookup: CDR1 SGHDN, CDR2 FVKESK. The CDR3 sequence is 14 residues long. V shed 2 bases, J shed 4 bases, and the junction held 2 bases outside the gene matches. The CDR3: CASSQRQGGTEAFF. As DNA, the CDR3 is TGTGCCAGCAGCCAACGACAGGGGGGCACTGAAGCTTTCTTT.

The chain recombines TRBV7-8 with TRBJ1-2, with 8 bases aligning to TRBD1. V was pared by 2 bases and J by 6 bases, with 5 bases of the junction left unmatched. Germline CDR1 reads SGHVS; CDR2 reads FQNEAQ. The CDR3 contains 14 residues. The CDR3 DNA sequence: TGTGCCAGCAGCTTAAGCGAACAGGGGGATGGCTACACCTTC. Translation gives CASSLSEQGDGYTF.

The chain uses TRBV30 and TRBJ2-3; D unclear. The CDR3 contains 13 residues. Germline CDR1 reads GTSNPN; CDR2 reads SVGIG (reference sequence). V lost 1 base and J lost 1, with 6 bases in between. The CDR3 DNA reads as TGTGCCTGGAGTGCCCGGGGCACAGATACGCAGTATTTT. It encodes CAWSARGTDTQYF.

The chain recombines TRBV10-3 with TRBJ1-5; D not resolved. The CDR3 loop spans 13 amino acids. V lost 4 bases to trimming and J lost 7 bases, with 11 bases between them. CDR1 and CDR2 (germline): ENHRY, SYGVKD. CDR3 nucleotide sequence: TGTGCCATCAGTGCCCTGGGGATCCAGCCCCAGCATTTT. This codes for CAISALGIQPQHF.